This TCR beta chain was obtained from a study of shared clonotypes between healthy human individuals. Of note for this clone: The antigen remains unidentified.

General study findings and limits: Clonotype sharing levels among donors were expected to vary with sequencing depth. There were few donors, and this limited the genetic and exposure-history diversity represented.

Data came from immunoSEQ multiplex PCR; TCRdb stores just in-frame clones and leaves some out. The sample gives about 590,000 clones, around 95% of which show up once; around 0.11% is in the top ten. Naive CD8 cells lacked CD45RO, underwent positive selection for CCR7 and left out terminally differentiated effector memory CD45RA+ cells. This TCR was recovered from a woman under 40 in good health. Specimen: naive CD8+ T cells sorted from blood.

The CDR3 loop is CASSYGAGTDTQYF. DNA for the CDR3: TGTGCCAGCAGTTATGGGGCAGGCACAGATACGCAGTATTTT. This chain uses TRBV6-6 with TRBJ2-3, with TRBD1 as a possible D gene (5 bases). The length of the CDR3 is 14 residues. V dropped 3 bases and J dropped 1 base, with 8 bases sitting between them. The germline CDR1 and CDR2 sequences are MNHNY and SVGAGI (reference sequence).